Presented here are 5 T cell receptor beta chains from one specimen sequenced in a study of blood T cell repertoires in COVID-19. Measured with immunoSEQ multiplex PCR; TCRdb has only the in-frame clones, and not every one. The table includes about 300,000 clones, 90% detected once. Sequencing was carried out using PBMCs or T cells enriched from blood (not recorded which). These receptors originate from a woman between 25 and 40 years old who had recovered from COVID-19.

The V gene is TRBV18, the J gene TRBJ2-7; TRBD2 matches at 7 bases. V shed 5 bases and J 0 bases; nucleotides not matched to a gene: 7. Looked up from germline, CDR1 is KGHSH and CDR2 is LQKENI. The CDR3 has 15 residues. This chain's CDR3 is CASSYASGSSYEQYF. The CDR3 coding sequence is TGTGCCAGCTCATACGCTAGCGGTAGCTCCTACGAGCAGTACTTC.

The V call is TRBV10-3, the J call TRBJ2-7; D might be TRBD2 (6 bases). The ends were cut back, 5 bases at V and 3 bases at J, with 17 bases in the middle. This CDR3 region has 15 residues. CDR1 is ENHRY and CDR2 is SYGVKD in the germline V gene. CDR3 sequence reads: CAISKRLVRSYEQYF. In nucleotides, the CDR3 is TGTGCCATCAGTAAAAGACTAGTGAGGAGCTACGAGCAGTACTTC.

The chain employs TRBV2 and TRBJ1-1; 8 bases are a match to TRBD1. CDR1 SNHLY and CDR2 FYNNEI come from the germline V gene. Germline trimming cut 8 bases from V and 10 bases from J; bases unmatched to any gene: 27. The CDR3 extends over 18 amino acids. CDR3 sequence: CASFFSPNEAGGYLGAFF. For the CDR3, the DNA is TGTGCCAGCTTTTTCTCTCCCAACGAAGCAGGGGGCTATTTGGGAGCTTTCTTT. Variable domain in full (rest from reference TRBV2 and TRBJ1-1): EPEVTQTPSHQVTQMGQEVILRCVPISNHLYFYWYRQILGQKVEFLVSFYNNEISEKSEIFDDQFSVERPDGSNFTLKIRSTKLEDSAMYFCASFFSPNEAGGYLGAFFGQGTRLTVV.

The CDR3 reads CASSTTGWRTEAFF. Written as DNA, the CDR3 is TGTGCCAGCAGCACGACAGGGTGGCGAACTGAAGCTTTCTTT. The gene calls are TRBV7-2 and TRBJ1-1; 7 positions agree with TRBD1. In germline, CDR1 is SGHTA, CDR2 FQGNSA. V gave up 5 bases and J gave up 5 bases; unmatched junction bases: 8. There are 14 residues in the CDR3.

This sequence joins TRBV27 and TRBJ1-1; 9 bases map to TRBD1. The CDR3 has 13 residues. The ends lost 5 bases at V and 5 bases at J; junction bases unmatched: 3. CDR1 is MNHEY, CDR2 SMNVEV, per germline (reference sequence). The CDR3 DNA is TGTGCCAGCAGTCCGACAGGGGGGACTGAAGCTTTCTTT. It is translated as CASSPTGGTEAFF.